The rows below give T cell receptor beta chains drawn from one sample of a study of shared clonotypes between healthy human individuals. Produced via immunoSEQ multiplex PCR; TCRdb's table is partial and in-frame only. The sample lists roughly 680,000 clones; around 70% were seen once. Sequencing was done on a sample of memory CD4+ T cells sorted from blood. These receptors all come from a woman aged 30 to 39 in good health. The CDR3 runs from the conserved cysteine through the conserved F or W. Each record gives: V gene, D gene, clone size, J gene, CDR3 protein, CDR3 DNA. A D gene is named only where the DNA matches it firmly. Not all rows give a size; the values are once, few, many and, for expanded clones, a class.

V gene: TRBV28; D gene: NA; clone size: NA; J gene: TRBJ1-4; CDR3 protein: CASLRGSNEKLFF; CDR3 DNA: TGTGCCAGTCTCAGGGGCTCTAATGAAAAACTGTTTTTT
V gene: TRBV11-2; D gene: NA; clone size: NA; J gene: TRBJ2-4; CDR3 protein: CAGSLELGSNIQYF; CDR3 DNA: TGTGCCGGCAGCTTAGAACTGGGATCAAACATTCAGTACTTC
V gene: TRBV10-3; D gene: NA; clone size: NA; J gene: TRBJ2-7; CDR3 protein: CAISAFDEQYF; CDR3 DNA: TGTGCCATCAGTGCGTTTGACGAGCAGTACTTC
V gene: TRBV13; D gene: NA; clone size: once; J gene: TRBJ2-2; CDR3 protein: CASRRTANTGELFF; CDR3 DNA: TGTGCCAGCAGGAGGACGGCGAACACCGGGGAGCTGTTTTTT
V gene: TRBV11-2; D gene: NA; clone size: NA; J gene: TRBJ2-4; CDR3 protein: CASSLTEGNGDRGKNIQYF; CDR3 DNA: TGTGCCAGCAGCTTAACGGAGGGTAACGGGGACAGAGGGAAAAACATTCAGTACTTC
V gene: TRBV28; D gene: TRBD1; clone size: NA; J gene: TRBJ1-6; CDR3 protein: CASLTTGKISPLHF; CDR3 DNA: TGTGCCAGCTTGACGACAGGGAAAATCTCACCCCTCCACTTT
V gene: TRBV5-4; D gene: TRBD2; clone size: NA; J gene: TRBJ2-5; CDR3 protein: CASSRTSGTQWETQYF; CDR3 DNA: TGTGCCAGCAGTAGGACTAGCGGGACGCAGTGGGAGACCCAGTACTTC
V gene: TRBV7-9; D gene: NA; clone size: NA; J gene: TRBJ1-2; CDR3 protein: CASSKHNNYGYTF; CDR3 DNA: TGTGCCAGCAGCAAACACAATAACTATGGCTACACCTTC
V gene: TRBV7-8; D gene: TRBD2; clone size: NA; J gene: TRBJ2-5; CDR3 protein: CASSSSVAGRGVETQYF; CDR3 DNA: TGTGCCAGCAGCTCTTCCGTAGCGGGGAGGGGTGTCGAGACCCAGTACTTC
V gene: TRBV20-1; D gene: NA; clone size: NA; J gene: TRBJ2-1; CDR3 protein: CSAKGNEQFF; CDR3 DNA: TGCAGTGCTAAGGGCAATGAGCAGTTCTTC
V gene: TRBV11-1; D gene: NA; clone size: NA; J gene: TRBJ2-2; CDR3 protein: CASSSPNQGSGELFF; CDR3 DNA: TGTGCCAGCAGCTCCCCAAATCAGGGCAGCGGGGAGCTGTTTTTT
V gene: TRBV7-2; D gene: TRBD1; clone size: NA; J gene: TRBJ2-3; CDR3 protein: CASSYGQASRTDTQYF; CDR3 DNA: TGTGCCAGCAGCTACGGACAGGCTTCTCGCACAGATACGCAGTATTTT
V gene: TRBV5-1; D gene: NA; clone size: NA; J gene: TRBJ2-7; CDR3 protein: CASSLMQGNHYEQYF; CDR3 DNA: TGCGCCAGCAGCTTGATGCAGGGGAACCACTACGAGCAGTACTTC
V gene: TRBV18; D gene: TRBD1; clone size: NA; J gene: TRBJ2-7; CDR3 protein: CASSHRGRSLEQYF; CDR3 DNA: TGTGCCAGCTCACACAGGGGGCGATCCCTCGAGCAGTACTTC
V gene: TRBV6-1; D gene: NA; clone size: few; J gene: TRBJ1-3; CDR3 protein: CASIWTETGNTIYF; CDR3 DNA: TGTGCCAGCATTTGGACAGAGACTGGAAACACCATATATTTT
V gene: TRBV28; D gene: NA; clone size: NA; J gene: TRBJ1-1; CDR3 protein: CASSYRTEAFF; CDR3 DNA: TGTGCCAGCAGTTATCGGACTGAAGCTTTCTTT
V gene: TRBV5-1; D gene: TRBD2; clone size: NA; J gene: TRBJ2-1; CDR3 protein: CASSSGDVAGAGEQFF; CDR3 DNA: TGCGCCAGCAGCTCGGGGGACGTAGCGGGAGCTGGGGAGCAGTTCTTC
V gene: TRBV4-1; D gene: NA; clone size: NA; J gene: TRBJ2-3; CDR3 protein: CASSQDPGASTDTQYF; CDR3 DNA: TGCGCCAGCAGCCAAGATCCGGGGGCTAGCACAGATACGCAGTATTTT
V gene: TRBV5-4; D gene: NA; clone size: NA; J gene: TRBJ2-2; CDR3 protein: CASSLVGAGELFF; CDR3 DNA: TGTGCCAGCAGCTTGGTGGGAGCTGGGGAGCTGTTTTTT
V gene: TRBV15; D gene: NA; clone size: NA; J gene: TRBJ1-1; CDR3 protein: CATSRDRGSMNTEAFF; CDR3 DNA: TGTGCCACCAGCAGAGATCGTGGCAGCATGAACACTGAAGCTTTCTTT
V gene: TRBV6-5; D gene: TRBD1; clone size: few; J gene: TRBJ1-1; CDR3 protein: CASRQGMNTEAFF; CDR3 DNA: TGTGCCAGTAGACAGGGGATGAACACTGAAGCTTTCTTT
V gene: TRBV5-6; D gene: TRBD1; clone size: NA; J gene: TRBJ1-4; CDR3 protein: CASSTDRGRVNEKLFF; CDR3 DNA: TGTGCCAGCAGCACGGACAGGGGGCGTGTAAATGAAAAACTGTTTTTT
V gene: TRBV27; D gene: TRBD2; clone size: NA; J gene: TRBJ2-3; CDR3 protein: CASSLRTSGPPDTQYF; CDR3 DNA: TGTGCCAGCAGTTTGCGTACTAGCGGTCCCCCAGATACGCAGTATTTT
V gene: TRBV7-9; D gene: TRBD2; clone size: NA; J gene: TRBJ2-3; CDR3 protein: CASSLGGSGTDTQYF; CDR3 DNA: TGTGCCAGCAGCTTAGGCGGGAGCGGTACAGATACGCAGTATTTT
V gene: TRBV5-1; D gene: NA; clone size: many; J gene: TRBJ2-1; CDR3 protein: CASSLVWGDVYEQFF; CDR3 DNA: TGCGCCAGCAGCTTGGTCTGGGGGGACGTGTATGAGCAGTTCTTC
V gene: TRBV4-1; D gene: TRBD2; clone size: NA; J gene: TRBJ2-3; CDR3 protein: CASSQSGTSGRARTDTQYF; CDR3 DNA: TGCGCCAGCAGCCAGTCCGGGACTAGCGGGAGGGCCAGGACAGATACGCAGTATTTT
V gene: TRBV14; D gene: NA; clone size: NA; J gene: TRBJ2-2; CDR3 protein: CASSFYSSGELFF; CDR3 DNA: TGTGCCAGCAGCTTCTATTCCTCCGGGGAGCTGTTTTTT
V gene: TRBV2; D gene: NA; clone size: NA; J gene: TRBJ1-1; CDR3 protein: CATPGHWGERFF; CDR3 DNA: TGTGCCACTCCGGGGCATTGGGGAGAACGCTTCTTT
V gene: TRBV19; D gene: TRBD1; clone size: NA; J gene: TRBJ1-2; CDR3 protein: CASSILTGEGYTF; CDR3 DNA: TGTGCCAGTAGTATTTTGACAGGGGAAGGCTACACCTTC
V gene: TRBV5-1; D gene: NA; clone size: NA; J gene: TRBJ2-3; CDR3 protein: CASTRDGRGVTDTQYF; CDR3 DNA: TGCGCCAGCACCCGGGACGGGCGAGGAGTGACAGATACGCAGTATTTT
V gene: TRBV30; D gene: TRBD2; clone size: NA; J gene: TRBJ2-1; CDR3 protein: CAWSFTGTSRSNEQFF; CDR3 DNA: TGTGCCTGGAGCTTTACCGGGACTAGTAGGAGCAATGAGCAGTTCTTC
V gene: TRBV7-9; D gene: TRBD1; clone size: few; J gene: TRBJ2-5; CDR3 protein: CASTVGQGARETQYF; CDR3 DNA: TGTGCCAGCACGGTGGGACAGGGGGCGCGAGAGACCCAGTACTTC
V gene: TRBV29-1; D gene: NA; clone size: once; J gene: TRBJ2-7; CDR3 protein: CSVEPSKAPYEQYF; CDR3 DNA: TGCAGCGTTGAACCGTCCAAGGCCCCCTACGAGCAGTACTTC
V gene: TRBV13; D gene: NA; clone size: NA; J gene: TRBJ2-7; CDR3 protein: CASMTREGRKQYF; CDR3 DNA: TGTGCCAGCATGACAAGAGAGGGAAGGAAGCAGTACTTC
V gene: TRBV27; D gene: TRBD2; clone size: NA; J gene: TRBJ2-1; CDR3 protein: CASSLSGSQYNEQFF; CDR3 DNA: TGTGCCAGCAGCCTTAGCGGGAGCCAATACAATGAGCAGTTCTTC
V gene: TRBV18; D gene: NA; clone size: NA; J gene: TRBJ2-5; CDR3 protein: CASSTGTQGETQYF; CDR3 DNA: TGTGCCAGCTCAACCGGGACTCAGGGGGAGACCCAGTACTTC
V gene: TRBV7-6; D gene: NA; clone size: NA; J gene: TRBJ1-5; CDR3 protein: CASSFSGGDNQPQHF; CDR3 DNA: TGTGCCAGCAGCTTTTCGGGAGGGGACAATCAACCCCAGCATTTT
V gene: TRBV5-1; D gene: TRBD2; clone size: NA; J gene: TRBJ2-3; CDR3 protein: CASSQEAGFTDTQYF; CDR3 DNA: TGCGCCAGCAGTCAAGAAGCGGGATTCACAGATACGCAGTATTTT
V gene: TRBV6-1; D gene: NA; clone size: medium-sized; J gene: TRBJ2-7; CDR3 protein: CASSENHGYEQYF; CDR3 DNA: TGTGCCAGCAGTGAAAATCATGGCTACGAGCAGTACTTC
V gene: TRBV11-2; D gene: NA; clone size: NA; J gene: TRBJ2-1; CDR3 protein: CASSRPGQRGNEQFF; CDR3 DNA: TGTGCCAGCAGCCGACCTGGACAGCGAGGCAATGAGCAGTTCTTC
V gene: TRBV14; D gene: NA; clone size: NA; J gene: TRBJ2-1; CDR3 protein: CASSLWDEQFF; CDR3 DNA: TGTGCCAGCAGCCTATGGGATGAGCAGTTCTTC
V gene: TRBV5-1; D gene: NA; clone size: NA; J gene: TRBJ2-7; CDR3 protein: CASRLVGGDYEQYF; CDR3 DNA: TGCGCCAGCAGGCTTGTTGGGGGAGACTACGAGCAGTACTTC
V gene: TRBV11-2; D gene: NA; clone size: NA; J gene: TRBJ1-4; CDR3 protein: CASSRGPSDEKLFF; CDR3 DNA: TGTGCCAGCAGCCGGGGACCCTCGGATGAAAAACTGTTTTTT
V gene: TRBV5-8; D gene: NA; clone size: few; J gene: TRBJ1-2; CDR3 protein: CASSLMQGANYGYTF; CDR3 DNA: TGTGCCAGCAGCTTAATGCAGGGAGCTAACTATGGCTACACCTTC
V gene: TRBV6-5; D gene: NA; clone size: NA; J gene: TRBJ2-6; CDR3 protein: CASSRTASGANVLTF; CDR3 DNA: TGTGCCAGCAGTAGGACAGCCTCTGGGGCCAACGTCCTGACTTTC
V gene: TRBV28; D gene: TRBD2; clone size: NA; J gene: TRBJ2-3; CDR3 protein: CASRLAGVGGDTQYF; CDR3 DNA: TGTGCCAGCAGGCTAGCGGGAGTGGGTGGAGATACGCAGTATTTT
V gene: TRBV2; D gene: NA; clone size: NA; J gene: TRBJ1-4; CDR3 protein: CASRQGLGATNEKLFF; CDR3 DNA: TGTGCCAGCAGGCAGGGACTAGGGGCAACTAATGAAAAACTGTTTTTT
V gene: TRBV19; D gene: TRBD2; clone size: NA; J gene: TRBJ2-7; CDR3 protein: CASSPTSGRSTTYEQYF; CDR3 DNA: TGTGCCAGTAGTCCGACTAGCGGGAGGTCTACTACGTACGAGCAGTACTTC
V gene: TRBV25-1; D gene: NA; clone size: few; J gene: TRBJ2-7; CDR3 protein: CASSGVNNYEQYF; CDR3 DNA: TGTGCCAGCAGTGGTGTGAACAACTACGAGCAGTACTTC
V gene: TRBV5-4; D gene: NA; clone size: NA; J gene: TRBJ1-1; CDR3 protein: CASSLEQGERLDEAFF; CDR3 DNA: TGTGCCAGCAGCTTGGAACAGGGTGAACGTTTGGATGAAGCTTTCTTT
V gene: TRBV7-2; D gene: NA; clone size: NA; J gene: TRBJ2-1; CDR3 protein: CASSFAGQTYNEQFF; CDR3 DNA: TGTGCCAGCAGCTTCGCGGGCCAGACCTACAATGAGCAGTTCTTC
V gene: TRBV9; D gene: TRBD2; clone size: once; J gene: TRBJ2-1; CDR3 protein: CASSVGLAGGSNEQFF; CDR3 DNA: TGTGCCAGCAGCGTAGGGTTAGCGGGAGGTAGCAATGAGCAGTTCTTC
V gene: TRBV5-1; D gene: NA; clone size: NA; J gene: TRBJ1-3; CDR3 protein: CASSLAPNSGNTIYF; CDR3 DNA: TGCGCCAGCAGCTTGGCCCCGAACTCTGGAAACACCATATATTTT
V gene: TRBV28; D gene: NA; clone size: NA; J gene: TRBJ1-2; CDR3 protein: CASSLDALRGYTF; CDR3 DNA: TGTGCCAGCAGTTTAGACGCCCTGCGAGGCTACACCTTC